Listed here are 14 T cell receptor beta chains from one sample, sequenced in a study of PD-1 blockade in mismatch repair-deficient tumors. Measured with immunoSEQ multiplex PCR; TCRdb has only the in-frame clones, and not every one. Here the sample spans approximately 1,000 clones, just under 80% being singletons. Sample time point: archival surgical resection tumor tissue. The sample in question was primary tumor tissue, obtained from a patient treated with pembrolizumab. These TCRs come from an adult with mismatch repair-deficient cancer.

The V and J genes are TRBV13 and TRBJ2-7; tentative D call: TRBD1 (6 bases). Germline CDR1 reads PRHDT; CDR2 reads FYEKMQ (reference sequence). Trimming shortened V by 4 bases and J by 6 bases, and 10 bases separated the two germline ends. The CDR3 runs to 12 residues. CDR3 nucleotides: TGTGCCAGCAGCTCACAGGGTTTCGAGCAGTACTTC. Translated, it gives CASSSQGFEQYF.

The CDR3: CASSAVGGGQPQHF. The CDR3 DNA reads TGTGCCAGCAGTGCGGTTGGGGGAGGTCAGCCCCAGCATTTT. This chain joins TRBV6-1 and TRBJ1-5, with D possibly being TRBD1 (5 bases). Germline V CDR1 and CDR2: MNHNS, SASEGT. This CDR3 contains 14 residues. V was cut by 4 bases and J by 6 bases, with 13 bases left in between.

J is TRBJ2-6 and V is TRBV5-1; D remains unclear. V was shortened by 4 bases and J by 1 base, with 9 bases between the two germline ends. CDR1 and CDR2 (germline): SGHRS, YFSETQ. The CDR3 runs 15 residues. CDR3 loop: CASSPTASGANVLTF. In DNA form, the CDR3 reads TGCGCCAGCAGCCCCACGGCTTCTGGGGCCAACGTCCTGACTTTC.

This chain uses TRBV29-1 with TRBJ1-2; possibly TRBD1 for D (5 bases). The CDR3 is 11 residues long. In germline, CDR1 is SQVTM, CDR2 ANQGSEA. Trimming removed 1 base from V and 5 bases from J, with 5 bases in between. The CDR3 DNA reads as TGCAGCGTTGAAGGGGGGTATGGCTACACCTTC. It is translated as CSVEGGYGYTF.

This rearrangement joins TRBV28 to TRBJ1-5; 9 nucleotides match TRBD1. The CDR3 consists of 16 residues. From germline, CDR1 is MDHEN and CDR2 SYDVKM. V shed 4 bases and J 2 bases; nucleotides not matched to a gene: 6. CDR3 sequence: CASSSLTGGGNQPQHF. For the CDR3, the DNA is TGTGCCAGCAGTTCGCTTACAGGGGGCGGCAATCAGCCCCAGCATTTT.

This sequence joins TRBV15 and TRBJ2-1; D unclear. The CDR3 length is 16 residues. Germline CDR1 LNHNV, CDR2 YYDKDF (reference sequence). V was clipped by 1 base and J by 0 bases, with 10 bases between them. The CDR3 sequence: CATSRGRLRSYNEQFF. The CDR3 coding sequence is TGTGCCACCAGCAGAGGCCGCCTTCGCTCCTACAATGAGCAGTTCTTC. The whole variable domain, filled in from reference TRBV15 and TRBJ2-1, reads DAMVIQNPRYQVTQFGKPVTLSCSQTLNHNVMYWYQQKSSQAPKLLFHYYDKDFNNEADTPDNFQSRRPNTSFCFLDIRSPGLGDTAMYLCATSRGRLRSYNEQFFGPGTRLTVL.

Concerning this clone: At one of its ends the junction is not consistent with the germline gene, which may arise from a read error. The chain has TRBV6-4 and TRBJ2-1; tentatively, D is TRBD2 (6 bases). The CDR3 extends over 13 amino acids. From germline, CDR1 is MRHNA and CDR2 SNTAGT. The CDR3 here is CASSLAEYNKQFF. CDR3 DNA: TGTGCCAGCAGTTTAGCGGAATACAATAAGCAGTTCTTC.

This clone was counted a few times. This chain uses TRBV11-3 with TRBJ1-1, with a weak D call TRBD1 (5 bases). Germline CDR1 is SGHNT and CDR2 is YENEEA. The CDR3 is 16 amino acids. V was pared by 3 bases and J by 0 bases, with 14 bases between. The CDR3 loop is CASSFGTGVMNTEAFF. The CDR3 DNA is TGTGCCAGCAGCTTTGGGACGGGTGTGATGAACACTGAAGCTTTCTTT.

The chain uses TRBV2 and TRBJ2-7, with a possible D match to TRBD2 (6 bases). The CDR3 spans 14 residues. V was cut by 4 bases and J by 2 bases, with 12 bases left in between. The germline V gene encodes CDR1 SNHLY and CDR2 FYNNEI. CDR3 in DNA: TGTGCCAGCAGTGTTGGGGGAGGAACCTACGAGCAGTACTTC. Amino acid sequence: CASSVGGGTYEQYF.

Here the CDR3 DNA reads TGTGCCTGGAGTAGACAGGGGGCGGCCGGGGAGCTGTTTTTT. It encodes CAWSRQGAAGELFF. The rearrangement links TRBV30 to TRBJ2-2; TRBD1 matches at 10 bases. This CDR3 is built from 14 residues. Per the germline V gene, CDR1 is GTSNPN and CDR2 is SVGIG (reference sequence). V lost 2 bases to trimming and J lost 6 bases; unmatched junction nucleotides: 3.

The chain is built from TRBV27 and TRBJ2-7; 11 positions agree with TRBD1. With V trimmed by 4 bases and J by 5 bases, 4 bases remained unmatched. The CDR3 consists of 14 residues. Germline loops: CDR1 MNHEY, CDR2 SMNVEV (reference sequence). The DNA of the CDR3 is TGTGCCAGCAGTTCCTGGACAGGGGGCAACGAGCAGTACTTC. Its protein product is CASSSWTGGNEQYF.

This clone was observed a few times. This rearrangement joins TRBV5-6 to TRBJ1-1; D is uncertain. Trimming removed 5 bases at V and 6 bases at J, with 14 bases between. CDR1 and CDR2 from the germline V gene are SGHDT and YYEEEE. This CDR3 comprises 13 residues. DNA for the CDR3: TGTGCCAGCAGACCGGGAAGGTTCGCTGAAGCTTTCTTT. Amino acid sequence: CASRPGRFAEAFF.

The chain links TRBV29-1 to TRBJ1-1; D gene unclear. CDR3 length equals 13 residues. The germline V and J ends were trimmed by 7 bases and 5 bases, with 17 bases remaining between them. Germline-derived CDR1 and CDR2 are SQVTM and ANQGSEA. CDR3 DNA: TGCAGCGCCACGGTCTACATCGGAACTGAAGCTTTCTTT. Its protein is CSATVYIGTEAFF.

The gene calls are TRBV6-1 and TRBJ2-3; 11 positions match TRBD2. Germline loops: CDR1 MNHNS, CDR2 SASEGT. V shed 2 bases, J shed 4 bases, and the junction held 2 bases outside the gene matches. The CDR3 has 15 residues. CDR3 coding DNA: TGTGCCAGCAGTGAATTAGCGGGAGGGCCAGATACGCAGTATTTT. This codes for CASSELAGGPDTQYF.